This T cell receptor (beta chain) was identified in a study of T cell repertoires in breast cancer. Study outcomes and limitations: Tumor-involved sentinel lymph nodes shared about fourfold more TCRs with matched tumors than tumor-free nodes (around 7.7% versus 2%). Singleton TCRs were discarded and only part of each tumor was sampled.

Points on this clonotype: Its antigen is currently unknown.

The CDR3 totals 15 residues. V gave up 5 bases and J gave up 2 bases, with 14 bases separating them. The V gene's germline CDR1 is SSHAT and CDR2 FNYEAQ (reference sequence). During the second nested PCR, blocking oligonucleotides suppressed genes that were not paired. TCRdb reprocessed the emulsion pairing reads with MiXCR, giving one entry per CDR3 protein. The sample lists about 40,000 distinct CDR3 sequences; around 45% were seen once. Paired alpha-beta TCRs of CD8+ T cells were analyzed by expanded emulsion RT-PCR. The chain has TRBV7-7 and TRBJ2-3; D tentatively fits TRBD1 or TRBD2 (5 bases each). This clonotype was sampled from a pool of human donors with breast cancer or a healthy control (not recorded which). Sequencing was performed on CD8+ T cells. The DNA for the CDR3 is TGTGCCAGCAGCCCCGGGCAGGGACCCACAGATACGCAGTATTTT. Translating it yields CASSPGQGPTDTQYF.